What follows describes a single T cell receptor (beta chain). This sample was taken from a study of blood T cells in healthy people across ages. Sample-barcoded 5' priming and a J-beta primer mix drove a second PCR of roughly 7 to 11 cycles. TCRdb used MiXCR to reprocess the 5' RACE reads, holding one entry per CDR3 protein. This sample has fewer than 650,000 distinct CDR3 sequences, with around 27% found just once. These data also formed part of another study, on T cells of mothers and their children. That work states: The donors comprised more than 5 children and their three healthy Caucasian mothers. Extraction yielded RNA that went, in full, into cDNA synthesis at approximately 1.5 ug per 15 ul. A slight, non-significant increase in overlap was found for related mother-child pairs relative to unrelated pairs.

This sequence originates from a boy aged 2 to 9 in good health. Sequencing used blood.

The CDR3 reads CATSRGGSVADTQYF. The CDR3 region has the DNA TGTGCCACCAGCAGGGGGGGTTCTGTCGCAGATACGCAGTATTTT. This chain joins TRBV15 and TRBJ2-3, with D perhaps matching TRBD2 (6 bases). The V end lost 3 bases, the J end lost 4 bases, and 14 bases lay between the germline ends. The CDR3 loop spans 15 amino acids. Germline assignment: CDR1 LNHNV and CDR2 YYDKDF (reference sequence).